Below are 17 T cell receptor beta chains sequenced from a single sample in a study of blood T cells in healthy people across ages. Then a second PCR, running about 6 to 11 cycles, was carried out with a sample-barcoded 5' primer and a J-beta primer mix. MiXCR, applied by TCRdb to the 5' RACE reads, yields one record per CDR3 protein. The table has about 400,000 distinct CDR3 sequences, over 45% seen once; the top ten hold under 65%. Sequenced material: blood. Receptors were obtained from a man between 60 and 75 years old in good health.

V usage is TRBV27 and J usage is TRBJ1-2; maybe TRBD1 (5 bases). The CDR3 spans 18 residues. V dropped 4 bases and J dropped 1 base, with 22 bases sitting between them. From germline, CDR1 is MNHEY and CDR2 SMNVEV (reference sequence). CDR3 coding DNA: TGTGCCAGCAGTTCGAAGCAGGGTAGGCTTTGGGATAACTATGGCTACACCTTC. It codes for CASSSKQGRLWDNYGYTF.

The rearrangement links TRBV7-2 to TRBJ2-7; 12 bases align to TRBD2. The J call may be incorrect, as the DNA end agrees better with TRBJ2-5. This CDR3 spans 15 amino acids. Germline lookup yields CDR1 SGHTA and CDR2 FQGNSA. CDR3 sequence: CASSRTGLAGETQYF. The CDR3 DNA reads as TGTGCCAGCAGCAGAACGGGACTAGCGGGAGAGACCCAGTACTTC.

J is TRBJ2-5 and V is TRBV28; D is ambiguous. CDR1 and CDR2 from the germline V gene are MDHEN and SYDVKM. This CDR3 region has 14 residues. The V end lost 2 bases, the J end lost 5 bases, and 12 bases lay between the germline ends. In DNA, the CDR3 is TGTGCCAGCAGTTTAGTACCTAGTGGGGAGACCCAGTACTTC. Encoded protein: CASSLVPSGETQYF.

The rearrangement links TRBV6-1 to TRBJ1-2, with 7 bases aligning to TRBD1. V lost 1 base to trimming and J lost 4 bases; unmatched junction nucleotides: 6. The CDR3 loop spans 15 amino acids. Germline V lookup: CDR1 MNHNS, CDR2 SASEGT. The CDR3 bases are TGTGCCAGCAGTGAAGTACAGGGGTTACCCTATGGCTACACCTTC. It translates to CASSEVQGLPYGYTF.

This chain connects TRBV9 to TRBJ2-6, with 9 positions matching TRBD1. The CDR3 consists of 18 residues. Germline V gene data show CDR1 as SGDLS and CDR2 as YYNGEE. V lost 3 bases and J lost 1; bases outside the gene matches: 8. CDR3 nucleotide sequence: TGTGCCAGCAGCGCCCCTTCGACAGGGGGGTCTGGGGCCAACGTCCTGACTTTC. It yields the protein CASSAPSTGGSGANVLTF. The complete variable domain, with remaining parts taken from reference TRBV9 and TRBJ2-6, reads DSGVTQTPKHLITATGQRVTLRCSPRSGDLSVYWYQQSLDQGLQFLIQYYNGEERAKGNILERFSAQQFPDLHSELNLSSLELGDSALYFCASSAPSTGGSGANVLTFGAGSRLTVL.

This clonotype was picked up a small number of times. The chain uses TRBV7-2 and TRBJ2-7; no clear D. The V and J ends lost 4 bases and 2 bases respectively, with 12 bases between them. The CDR3 runs 14 residues. Germline V lookup: CDR1 SGHTA, CDR2 FQGNSA. The DNA of the CDR3 is TGTGCCAGCAGCTCCCCGGAGATTCCCTACGAGCAGTACTTC. Its translation: CASSSPEIPYEQYF.

The chain joins TRBV20-1 to TRBJ2-1; 9 bases map to TRBD2. The CDR3 has 17 amino acids. V was pared by 5 bases and J by 7 bases, with 18 bases of the junction left unmatched. Germline V lookup: CDR1 DFQATT, CDR2 SNEGSKA (reference sequence). The chain's CDR3 is CSARLGLWAGGMNEQFF. The CDR3 bases are TGCAGTGCTCGGTTGGGATTGTGGGCGGGAGGGATGAATGAGCAGTTCTTC.

In its sample, this clonotype is medium-sized. The chain couples TRBV24-1 to TRBJ1-1, with a weak D call TRBD1 (5 bases). This CDR3 spans 14 amino acids. Trimming removed 3 bases from V and 1 base from J, with 8 bases in between. Germline V gene lookup returns CDR1 KGHDR and CDR2 SFDVKD. CDR3 sequence: CATSDPTENTEAFF. The CDR3 DNA reads as TGTGCCACCAGTGATCCGACAGAGAACACTGAAGCTTTCTTT.

CDR3 DNA: TGCGGTGTCAAGGTGTTGGAGACCCAGTACTTC. Translating gives CGVKVLETQYF. The V and J genes are TRBV20-1 and TRBJ2-5; D is unclear. This CDR3 contains 11 residues. Germline V gene data show CDR1 as DFQATT and CDR2 as SNEGSKA (reference sequence).

At least ten counts were recorded for this clonotype. The DNA for the CDR3 is TGTGCCAGCAGCTTAACCCCTTCTGGGGCCAACGTCCTGACTTTC. Protein sequence: CASSLTPSGANVLTF. The genes are TRBV7-3 and TRBJ2-6; D is unresolved. Germline V gene lookup returns CDR1 SGHTA and CDR2 FQGTGA. The CDR3 runs 15 residues. Trimming removed 0 bases at V and 1 base at J, with 4 bases between.

V usage is TRBV5-4 and J usage is TRBJ2-7; maybe TRBD1 (6 bases). CDR1 and CDR2 (germline): SGHNT, YYREEE (reference sequence). CDR3 size: 13 residues. The V end lost 4 bases, the J end lost 3 bases, and 11 bases lay between the germline ends. The CDR3 DNA reads TGTGCCAGCAGCACCCGGGACAACTACGAGCAGTACTTC. The encoded protein is CASSTRDNYEQYF.

This clonotype was found a few times. The V and J genes are TRBV20-1 and TRBJ2-7; D uncertain. The CDR3 covers 12 residues. Trimming pared 5 bases from V and 3 bases from J, leaving 11 bases between. The germline V gene has CDR1 DFQATT and CDR2 SNEGSKA (reference sequence). CDR3 sequence reads: CSAGTEDYEQYF. Written as DNA, the CDR3 is TGCAGTGCTGGCACAGAGGACTACGAGCAGTACTTC.

This chain's CDR3 is CASSIGTSGSSYNEQFF. The CDR3 bases are TGTGCCAGCAGCATCGGGACTAGCGGGAGTTCCTACAATGAGCAGTTCTTC. The chain links TRBV11-1 to TRBJ2-1; 14 nucleotides line up with TRBD2. The CDR3 runs to 17 residues. Trimming took 5 bases from V and 1 from J; bases not matched to a gene: 4. The germline V gene encodes CDR1 SGHAT and CDR2 FQDESV (reference sequence).

This clonotype has ten or more counts. The V call is TRBV7-2, the J call TRBJ1-5; D unresolved. The CDR3 sequence is 16 residues long. The ends were cut back, 5 bases at V and 0 bases at J, with 14 bases in the middle. Germline loops: CDR1 SGHTA, CDR2 FQGNSA. DNA for the CDR3: TGTGCCAGCAGCACAACCTCGAGAAATAGCAATCAGCCCCAGCATTTT. It translates to CASSTTSRNSNQPQHF.

V is TRBV5-1 and J is TRBJ2-1; D is perhaps TRBD1 or TRBD2 (5 bases each). Trimming removed 0 bases from V and 14 bases from J, with 18 bases in between. Germline V CDR1 and CDR2: SGHRS, YFSETQ. The CDR3 has 14 residues. The CDR3 reads CASSLGIGDLGEFF. CDR3 nucleotides: TGCGCCAGCAGCTTGGGAATAGGGGACCTAGGTGAGTTCTTC.

The chain employs TRBV29-1 and TRBJ2-7; the D gene could be TRBD1 or TRBD2 (6 bases each). The DNA end favors TRBJ2-5, so the J call may be wrong. This CDR3 has 14 residues. Per germline, CDR1 SQVTM and CDR2 ANQGSEA. In DNA form, the CDR3 reads TGCAGCGTTGACCCGGGATCCAGGGGAGGGACCCAGTACTTC. Its protein product is CSVDPGSRGGTQYF.

This clonotype has just one count. This sequence joins TRBV6-2 or TRBV6-3 and TRBJ2-7; 10 bases line up with TRBD2. V shed 7 bases and J 9 bases; nucleotides not matched to a gene: 15. This CDR3 comprises 15 residues. Germline V gives CDR1 MNHEY, CDR2 SVGEGT. The CDR3: CASTYGPSGSRGQYF. The CDR3 nucleotides read TGTGCCAGCACCTATGGCCCTAGCGGGAGTCGGGGGCAGTACTTC.